Below are 4 T cell receptor beta chains sequenced from a single sample in a study of T-cell reconstitution after alpha-beta-depleted transplantation in children. The authors prepared the TCRbeta library with unique molecular identifiers. TCRdb passed the PCR reads through MiXCR, listing each CDR3 protein once. Among 150,000 to 250,000 distinct CDR3 sequences listed, approximately 14% were seen once. Specimen: PBMCs from the stem cell graft donor, collected from the stem cell graft. These receptors were taken from a human donor who donated a stem cell graft to a child with acute lymphoblastic leukemia.

The sample holds many counts of this clonotype. The chain links TRBV7-2 to TRBJ2-3, with D perhaps TRBD2 (5 bases). The length of the CDR3 is 14 residues. Germline V lookup: CDR1 SGHTA, CDR2 FQGNSA. Trimming shortened V by 3 bases and J by 3 bases, and 10 bases separated the two germline ends. The CDR3 is CASSLGWRTDTQYF. The DNA for the CDR3 is TGTGCCAGCAGCTTGGGTTGGAGGACAGATACGCAGTATTTT.

This clonotype was detected many times. V and J are TRBV9 and TRBJ1-2; D ambiguous. This CDR3 comprises 13 residues. The V end was cut by 4 bases, the J end by 7 bases, with 14 bases between. The germline V gene has CDR1 SGDLS and CDR2 YYNGEE. The CDR3 bases are TGTGCCAGCAGCCCCCCTTCCCGAAGTGGCTACACCTTC. Translating gives CASSPPSRSGYTF.

In this sample, this clonotype turned up many times. The gene calls are TRBV7-9 and TRBJ1-4; TRBD1 matches 7 bases. The V segment lost 4 bases and the J segment 8 bases; nucleotides outside the gene matches: 16. The CDR3 covers 17 residues. Germline-derived CDR1 and CDR2 are SEHNR and FQNEAQ (reference sequence). CDR3 DNA sequence: TGTGCCAGCAGCTCTACAGGGGCCCGCCTCGGGCGGGAAAAACTGTTTTTT. Translated: CASSSTGARLGREKLFF.

Many counts were recorded for this clonotype. This rearrangement joins TRBV10-2 to TRBJ2-1; a weak D match, TRBD2 (6 bases). V gave up 3 bases and J gave up 2 bases, with 11 bases separating them. The CDR3 length is 15 residues. The germline CDR1 and CDR2 sequences are WSHSY and SAAADI. CDR3 DNA: TGCGCCAGCAGTGATTGGGGGGAGACCTACAATGAGCAGTTCTTC. Protein sequence: CASSDWGETYNEQFF.